Below, 28 T cell receptor beta chains from the same sample are listed, as sequenced in a study of cytomegalovirus exposure and HLA in healthy donors. PCR employed 60 Vbeta and 13 Jbeta primers. Only in-frame clones appear in the TCRdb table, and some are missing; sequencing was by immunoSEQ multiplex PCR. The repertoire includes some 150,000 clones, approximately 80% of them detected once, and about 5.2% sits in the top ten. The sample consisted of PBMCs. Every receptor here comes from a man aged 30 to 45 in good health and CMV-seropositive.

This chain links TRBV7-2 with TRBJ2-7; TRBD2 aligns across 11 bases. The V gene end was trimmed by 5 bases and the J gene end by 0 bases; junction bases not matched to a gene: 3. Germline values: CDR1 SGHTA, CDR2 FQGNSA. The CDR3 extends over 15 amino acids. The CDR3 bases are TGTGCCAGCAGCCCGACTAGCGGGATCTCCTACGAGCAGTACTTC. Translated, it gives CASSPTSGISYEQYF.

This chain links TRBV4-3 with TRBJ1-4, with 10 bases matching TRBD1. This CDR3 contains 15 residues. The junction had 4 bases not matched to a gene; V was cut back by 4 bases and J by 5 bases. Germline values: CDR1 LGHNA, CDR2 YSLEER. CDR3 sequence: CASSRLTGGNEKLFF. CDR3 sequence (DNA): TGCGCCAGCAGCCGATTGACAGGGGGCAATGAAAAACTGTTTTTT.

The rearrangement joins TRBV7-2 to TRBJ2-7; 11 bases align to TRBD2. The germline gives CDR1 SGHTA, CDR2 FQGNSA. The junction had 10 bases not matched to a gene; V was cut back by 1 base and J by 2 bases. The CDR3 spans 18 residues. CDR3 bases: TGTGCCAGCAGCTTAGTGGGACTAGCGGACCCGAACCCCTACGAGCAGTACTTC. The encoded protein is CASSLVGLADPNPYEQYF. The full variable domain, completed using reference TRBV7-2 and TRBJ2-7, is GAGVSQSPSNKVTEKGKDVELRCDPISGHTALYWYRQSLGQGLEFLIYFQGNSAPDKSGLPSDRFSAERTGGSVSTLTIQRTQQEDSAVYLCASSLVGLADPNPYEQYFGPGTRLTVT.

This chain uses TRBV5-6 with TRBJ2-5; TRBD2 matches at 7 bases. Looked up from germline, CDR1 is SGHDT and CDR2 is YYEEEE. CDR3 length equals 13 residues. With V trimmed by 6 bases and J by 3 bases, 5 bases remained unmatched. CDR3 nucleotides: TGTGCCAGCACCCCTAGCGGTGAAGAGACCCAGTACTTC. Translated, it gives CASTPSGEETQYF.

The gene calls are TRBV4-1 and TRBJ2-6, with 8 bases that match TRBD1. The CDR3 totals 17 residues. The V gene's germline CDR1 is MGHRA and CDR2 YSYEKL. The J segment lost 3 bases and the V segment lost 0 bases, leaving 4 bases of the junction unmatched. The CDR3 loop reads CASSQETGGHGANVLTF. Written as DNA, the CDR3 is TGCGCCAGCAGCCAAGAAACAGGGGGGCATGGGGCCAACGTCCTGACTTTC.

V gene TRBV6-6 combines with J gene TRBJ1-5; 9 nucleotides line up with TRBD1. Trimming at V came to 6 bases and at J to 7 bases, leaving 10 bases not matched to a gene. Germline loops: CDR1 MNHNY, CDR2 SVGAGI (reference sequence). The CDR3 extends over 15 amino acids. DNA of the CDR3: TGTGCCAGCAGAAACCGGGACAGGGTCGGGCAGCCCCAGCATTTT. Amino acid sequence: CASRNRDRVGQPQHF.

This chain links TRBV5-4 with TRBJ2-2, with a tentative D call TRBD2 (5 bases). Germline CDR1 is SGHNT and CDR2 is YYREEE (reference sequence). Deletions cut 0 bases from V and 4 bases from J, with 7 bases between. This CDR3 region has 14 residues. The CDR3 loop reads CASSLGGFTGELFF. CDR3 nucleotide sequence: TGTGCCAGCAGCTTGGGCGGGTTCACCGGGGAGCTGTTTTTT. The variable domain in full, with the rest retrieved from reference TRBV5-4 and TRBJ2-2, is ETGVTQSPTHLIKTRGQQVTLRCSSQSGHNTVSWYQQALGQGPQFIFQYYREEENGRGNFPPRFSGLQFPNYSSELNVNALELDDSALYLCASSLGGFTGELFFGEGSRLTVL.

In this sample, this clone turned up a few times. V is TRBV9 and J is TRBJ2-2, with 8 positions matching TRBD1. Germline V gene lookup returns CDR1 SGDLS and CDR2 YYNGEE. After removal of 5 bases from V and 3 bases from J, the junction contained 6 bases not matched to a gene. The CDR3 is made up of 15 amino acids. CDR3 DNA sequence: TGTGCCAGCAGGCAGGGGGCGCAAGACACCGGGGAGCTGTTTTTT. Its translation: CASRQGAQDTGELFF.

This chain uses TRBV28 with TRBJ2-1; 7 bases are shared with TRBD2. CDR1 MDHEN and CDR2 SYDVKM come from the germline V gene. The CDR3 sequence is 11 residues long. This chain's CDR3 is CSGGGFNEQFF. Here the CDR3 DNA reads TGTTCTGGGGGGGGGTTCAATGAGCAGTTCTTC.

This rearrangement joins TRBV28 to TRBJ1-2, with D unresolved. The germline V gene has CDR1 MDHEN and CDR2 SYDVKM. V was cut by 7 bases and J by 1 base, with 22 bases left in between. The CDR3 runs to 17 residues. CDR3 coding DNA: TGTGCCAGCAACTTACCCTGGGCCATCCGCCTTAACTATGGCTACACCTTC. Translated: CASNLPWAIRLNYGYTF.

The chain joins TRBV10-3 to TRBJ2-5, with D possibly being TRBD1 (6 bases). V shed 6 bases and J shed 0 bases, with 14 bases lying between them. The CDR3 is 15 residues long. The germline CDR1 and CDR2 sequences are ENHRY and SYGVKD. CDR3 protein: CAISPGQMYQETQYF. The DNA for the CDR3 is TGTGCCATCAGCCCCGGACAGATGTACCAAGAGACCCAGTACTTC.

The chain links TRBV21-1 to TRBJ1-2. TRBV21-1 is given as a pseudogene. The CDR3 length is 16 residues. For the CDR3, the DNA is TGTGCCAGCAGCAAGATAATCCGGGTTGTGCGGTATGGCTACACCTTC. It codes for CASSKIIRVVRYGYTF.

The gene calls are TRBV29-1 and TRBJ2-7; 8 bases line up with TRBD1. This CDR3 has 14 residues. Germline values: CDR1 SQVTM, CDR2 ANQGSEA. V lost 1 base to trimming and J lost 4 bases; unmatched junction nucleotides: 6. The CDR3 DNA sequence: TGCAGCGTTGAAGTGGACAGGGTGGGTTACGAGCAGTACTTC. It codes for CSVEVDRVGYEQYF.

The chain couples TRBV29-1 to TRBJ2-3; 12 bases map to TRBD2. V dropped 4 bases and J dropped 8; count of bases not matched to a gene: 4. The V gene's germline CDR1 is SQVTM and CDR2 ANQGSEA. The CDR3 runs 13 residues. The CDR3 spells CSVASGGAPTQYF. In DNA, the CDR3 is TGCAGCGTTGCTAGCGGGGGGGCCCCTACGCAGTATTTT.

The chain uses TRBV4-1 and TRBJ1-1, with 7 bases lining up with TRBD1. CDR1 and CDR2 (germline): MGHRA, YSYEKL. V lost 0 bases to trimming and J lost 3 bases; unmatched junction nucleotides: 13. This CDR3 contains 18 residues. The CDR3 region has the DNA TGCGCCAGCAGCCAAGATCTCAGGCCCAGGGGGACAGACACTGAAGCTTTCTTT. Its protein is CASSQDLRPRGTDTEAFF.

V is TRBV28 and J is TRBJ2-7, with 8 nucleotides matching TRBD2. CDR1 is MDHEN and CDR2 is SYDVKM in the germline V gene. This CDR3 is built from 15 residues. V trimming: 3 bases; J trimming: 3 bases; junction bases outside the gene matches: 7. Here the CDR3 reads CASSFLGTSIYEQYF. The DNA for the CDR3 is TGTGCCAGCAGTTTTCTTGGGACTAGTATCTACGAGCAGTACTTC.

This chain connects TRBV6-1 to TRBJ2-7, with TRBD2 matching over 13 bases. Germline-derived CDR1 and CDR2 are MNHNS and SASEGT. Trimming cost V 5 bases and J 2 bases; bases outside gene matches: 3. CDR3 length equals 15 residues. CDR3 loop: CASSRGTSGTYEQYF. The CDR3 coding sequence is TGTGCCAGCAGTCGAGGGACTAGCGGGACCTACGAGCAGTACTTC.

The V and J genes are TRBV18 and TRBJ1-2; TRBD1 is a possible D gene (5 bases). This CDR3 comprises 12 residues. Germline values: CDR1 KGHSH, CDR2 LQKENI. Trimming removed 6 bases from V and 4 bases from J, with 9 bases in between. The CDR3 loop reads CASSPDSYGYTF. The CDR3 nucleotides read TGTGCCAGCTCTCCCGACAGCTATGGCTACACCTTC.

V gene TRBV5-4 combines with J gene TRBJ1-4, with D uncertain. CDR1 is SGHNT, CDR2 YYREEE, per germline (reference sequence). The CDR3 is 17 amino acids. V lost 0 bases, J lost 0 bases, and 12 bases lay in between. As DNA, the CDR3 is TGTGCCAGCAGCTTGGACGCGCGCGGGGCAACTAATGAAAAACTGTTTTTT. Its protein is CASSLDARGATNEKLFF.

As concerns this clone: Its ends do not fully match the called genes, so a read error is possible. This chain joins TRBV9 and TRBJ2-6, with unresolved D. This CDR3 is built from 16 residues. Germline CDR1 SGDLS, CDR2 YYNGEE. DNA for the CDR3: TGTGCCAGCAGCGCAGGATGGGCCTCTCGGGCCAACGTCCTGACTTTC. It encodes CASSAGWASRANVLTF.

A few counts support this clone. The chain carries TRBV5-6 and TRBJ2-7, with D possibly being TRBD1 (5 bases). V shed 4 bases and J shed 3 bases, with 11 bases lying between them. The CDR3 has 13 residues. Germline-derived CDR1 and CDR2 are SGHDT and YYEEEE. CDR3 DNA sequence: TGTGCCAGCAGCATCCGGACATTCTACGAGCAGTACTTC. It specifies CASSIRTFYEQYF.

This clone has only a few counts. This rearrangement joins TRBV4-1 to TRBJ2-3; TRBD2 might be the D (6 bases). V was pared by 8 bases and J by 6 bases, with 18 bases between. CDR3 length: 14 amino acids. Germline CDR1 reads MGHRA; CDR2 reads YSYEKL. CDR3 sequence: CASHPVGSRDTQYF. In nucleotides, the CDR3 is TGCGCCAGCCACCCGGTCGGGAGTCGGGATACGCAGTATTTT.

The V and J genes are TRBV6-1 and TRBJ2-7, with 8 positions matching TRBD1. With 5 bases clipped from V and 5 bases from J, the junction kept 11 bases outside the gene matches. Germline V lookup: CDR1 MNHNS, CDR2 SASEGT. The CDR3 totals 15 residues. CDR3 region: CASSTWPGGVNEQYF. The CDR3 bases are TGTGCCAGCAGTACTTGGCCAGGGGGCGTTAACGAGCAGTACTTC.

The gene calls are TRBV18 and TRBJ2-7, with D tentatively TRBD1 (6 bases). V lost 6 bases and J lost 3, with 15 bases in between. The CDR3 is 14 residues long. The germline V gene encodes CDR1 KGHSH and CDR2 LQKENI. CDR3 coding DNA: TGTGCCAGCTCTCCCGCAGGGGCAATCTACGAGCAGTACTTC. This codes for CASSPAGAIYEQYF.

The genes are TRBV13 and TRBJ2-1; 7 nucleotides align to TRBD1. This CDR3 contains 14 residues. V was clipped by 6 bases and J by 5 bases; unmatched bases: 7. The germline V gene has CDR1 PRHDT and CDR2 FYEKMQ (reference sequence). The CDR3 DNA reads as TGTGCCAGCAGGAAGGGACAGTTTAACAATGAGCAGTTCTTC. Translating it yields CASRKGQFNNEQFF.

The chain links TRBV30 to TRBJ1-5, with D perhaps TRBD1 (6 bases). The germline V gene has CDR1 GTSNPN and CDR2 SVGIG (reference sequence). V dropped 0 bases and J dropped 6 bases, with 6 bases sitting between them. The CDR3 is 12 residues long. The CDR3: CAWSVGAQPQHF. In DNA form, the CDR3 reads TGTGCCTGGAGTGTGGGGGCTCAGCCCCAGCATTTT.

This sequence joins TRBV7-2 and TRBJ2-7; a possible D gene is TRBD1 (5 bases). Germline V gives CDR1 SGHTA, CDR2 FQGNSA. The CDR3 loop spans 15 amino acids. V was shortened by 2 bases and J by 0 bases, with 11 bases between the two germline ends. The DNA for the CDR3 is TGTGCCAGCAGCTTATTACAGGTGATCTCCTACGAGCAGTACTTC. It is translated as CASSLLQVISYEQYF.

V gene TRBV18 combines with J gene TRBJ1-1; a weak D match, TRBD1 (6 bases). V gave up 3 bases and J gave up 3 bases, with 14 bases separating them. The CDR3 runs to 15 residues. Looked up from germline, CDR1 is KGHSH and CDR2 is LQKENI. DNA for the CDR3: TGTGCCAGCTCACCGGGGGCGTGGGGATACACTGAAGCTTTCTTT. Translation gives CASSPGAWGYTEAFF.